This entry describes one TCR beta chain. The sample is drawn from a study of early T cells in non-severe SARS-CoV-2 infection. One entry per CDR3 protein results from TCRdb running MiXCR on the 5' RACE reads. This sample has tens of thousands of distinct CDR3 sequences, with 12% found just once. Germline V gives CDR1 LGHNA, CDR2 YSLEER. The CDR3 is 15 residues long. V dropped 1 base and J dropped 2; count of bases not matched to a gene: 3. Material for sequencing was whole blood. This clonotype was sampled from an adult who was a healthcare worker with PCR-confirmed SARS-CoV-2 infection or an uninfected control (not recorded which). The genes are TRBV4-3 and TRBJ2-3, with TRBD1 matching over 7 bases. The CDR3 sequence: CASSQGDRATDTQYF. In DNA, the CDR3 is TGCGCCAGCAGCCAAGGGGACAGAGCCACAGATACGCAGTATTTT.